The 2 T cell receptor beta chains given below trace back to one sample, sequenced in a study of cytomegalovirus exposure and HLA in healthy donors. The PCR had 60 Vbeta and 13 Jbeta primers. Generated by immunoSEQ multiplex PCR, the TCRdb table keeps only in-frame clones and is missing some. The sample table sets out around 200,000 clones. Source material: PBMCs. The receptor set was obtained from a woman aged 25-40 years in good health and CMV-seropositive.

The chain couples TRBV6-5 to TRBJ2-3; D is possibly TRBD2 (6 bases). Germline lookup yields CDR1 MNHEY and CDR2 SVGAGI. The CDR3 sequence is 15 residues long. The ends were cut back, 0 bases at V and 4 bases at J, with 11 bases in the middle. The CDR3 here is CASSYSRDEADTQYF. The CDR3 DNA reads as TGTGCCAGCAGTTACTCGCGGGATGAGGCAGATACGCAGTATTTT.

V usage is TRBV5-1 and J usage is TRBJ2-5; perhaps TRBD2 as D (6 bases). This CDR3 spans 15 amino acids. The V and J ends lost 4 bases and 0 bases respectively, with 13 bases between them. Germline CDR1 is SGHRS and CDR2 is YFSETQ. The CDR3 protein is CASSLRGYYQETQYF. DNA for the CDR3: TGCGCCAGCAGCCTACGGGGGTATTACCAAGAGACCCAGTACTTC.